The source of this T cell receptor (beta chain) is a study of T cell repertoires in cytomegalovirus infection. Whole-study context: Public TCR beta signature analysis indicated the presence of both CMV infection and matching HLA type.

This clonotype has a handful of counts. As yet, its antigen is unknown. Germline CDR1 is SGHAT and CDR2 is FQNNGV. CDR3 length equals 15 residues. V was pared by 4 bases and J by 2 bases, with 15 bases between. General study points: The cumulative frequency of public TCR beta families identified carriers of CMV plus the relevant HLA. It was HLA-C-restricted CMV-specific TCR beta clonotypes that dominated the response ex vivo.

One entry per CDR3 protein, called by TCRdb with MiXCR from the reads. Of 160,000 or so distinct CDR3 sequences in the sample, 17% were seen once. V and J are TRBV11-2 and TRBJ2-7; D perhaps matches TRBD2 (5 bases). This clonotype was obtained from a human donor in good health (CMV status not recorded). Some clones in this sample may be carry-over from other donors' samples. Sequenced material: CD8+ T cells from PBMCs. In nucleotides, the CDR3 is TGTGCCAGCAGCTCCAGGTCGGGTAGCGCCTACGAGCAGTACTTC. Its protein is CASSSRSGSAYEQYF. The full variable domain, in which reference TRBV11-2 and TRBJ2-7 provide the parts outside the CDR3, is EAGVAQSPRYKIIEKRQSVAFWCNPISGHATLYWYQQILGQGPKLLIQFQNNGVVDDSQLPKDRFSAERLKGVDSTLKIQPAKLEDSAVYLCASSSRSGSAYEQYFGPGTRLTVT.